These 32 T cell receptor beta chains originate from one sample sequenced in a study of blood T cell repertoires in COVID-19. TCRdb's table, derived via immunoSEQ multiplex PCR, lists solely in-frame clones and lacks some. There are roughly 32,000 clones in the sample; roughly 88% occur only once, and roughly a fifth lies in the top ten. Input material: peripheral blood. All receptors derive from a man older than 75 with acute or convalescent COVID-19.

J is TRBJ1-4 and V is TRBV12-3 or TRBV12-4; tentatively, D is TRBD1 (5 bases). The CDR3 runs 13 residues. The V end lost 1 base, the J end lost 7 bases, and 7 bases lay between the germline ends. CDR3 region: CASSLGGVEKLFF. CDR3 nucleotide sequence: TGTGCCAGCAGTTTAGGGGGGGTTGAAAAACTGTTTTTT.

The chain couples TRBV7-9 to TRBJ1-1, with unresolved D. Deletions cut 4 bases from V and 8 bases from J, with 11 bases between. Germline CDR1 SEHNR, CDR2 FQNEAQ (reference sequence). This CDR3 region has 12 residues. Written as DNA, the CDR3 is TGTGCCAGCAGCTCAAGTGAGGGCGAAGCTTTCTTT. It codes for CASSSSEGEAFF.

V usage is TRBV6-5 and J usage is TRBJ2-5; 15 bases fit TRBD2. V was clipped by 10 bases and J by 4 bases; unmatched bases: 4. The CDR3 has 14 residues. The germline CDR1 and CDR2 sequences are MNHEY and SVGAGI. CDR3 in amino acids: CATRTSGGAETQYF. Here the CDR3 DNA reads TGTGCCACCAGGACTAGCGGGGGGGCAGAGACCCAGTACTTC.

The J gene is TRBJ2-6, the V gene TRBV5-1; D is perhaps TRBD1 (6 bases). There are 16 residues in the CDR3. V lost 2 bases and J lost 2, with 11 bases in between. Germline V gene sequence: CDR1 SGHRS, CDR2 YFSETQ. The DNA of the CDR3 is TGCGCCAGCAGCTTAGGCAGGGGTGCTGGGGCCAACGTCCTGACTTTC. Residues: CASSLGRGAGANVLTF.

This chain joins TRBV3-1 (or the pseudogene TRBV3-2) and TRBJ2-1; 11 positions agree with TRBD2. Germline CDR1 is LGHDT and CDR2 is YNNKEL (reference sequence). This CDR3 region has 15 residues. Unmatched junction bases numbered 7, after V lost 4 bases and J lost 8 bases. The DNA for the CDR3 is TGTGCCAGCAGCCGCCTGACTAGCGGGGTAGATGAGCAGTTCTTC. Translating it yields CASSRLTSGVDEQFF.

This chain uses TRBV18 with TRBJ1-2; maybe TRBD1 (6 bases). The CDR3 covers 14 residues. V lost 5 bases and J 3 bases, leaving 13 bases between the germline ends. Germline V gives CDR1 KGHSH, CDR2 LQKENI. CDR3 DNA sequence: TGTGCCAGCTCATTAAGCGGGGGCTACTATGGCTACACCTTC. It is translated as CASSLSGGYYGYTF.

The V call is TRBV5-1, the J call TRBJ2-1; D might be TRBD1 (5 bases). The CDR3 spans 13 residues. Germline V gene sequence: CDR1 SGHRS, CDR2 YFSETQ. Trimming left V 5 bases short and J 8 bases short, with 14 bases between. This CDR3 reads CASSYGAEDEQFF. The CDR3 region has the DNA TGCGCCAGCAGTTATGGGGCAGAGGATGAGCAGTTCTTC. Full variable domain (outside the CDR3, taken from reference TRBV5-1 and TRBJ2-1): KAGVTQTPRYLIKTRGQQVTLSCSPISGHRSVSWYQQTPGQGLQFLFEYFSETQRNKGNFPGRFSGRQFSNSRSEMNVSTLELGDSALYLCASSYGAEDEQFFGPGTRLTVL.

V and J are TRBV7-3 and TRBJ2-5, with 8 bases lining up with TRBD1. Germline CDR1 is SGHTA and CDR2 is FQGTGA. The CDR3 runs 15 residues. The V and J ends lost 2 bases and 4 bases, in that order; junction bases with no gene match: 6. The DNA of the CDR3 is TGTGCCAGCAGCTTAGACAGGGGAGTAGGAGAGACCCAGTACTTC. Translated, it gives CASSLDRGVGETQYF.

This chain uses TRBV28 with TRBJ1-4; 10 bases are shared with TRBD1. The germline CDR1 and CDR2 sequences are MDHEN and SYDVKM. The V gene end was trimmed by 4 bases and the J gene end by 7 bases; junction bases not matched to a gene: 6. The CDR3 runs 15 residues. In DNA, the CDR3 is TGTGCCAGCAGTTCATGGACAGGGGGGGGTGAAAAACTGTTTTTT. Its protein product is CASSSWTGGGEKLFF.

V is TRBV2 and J is TRBJ1-1, with 9 nucleotides matching TRBD1. The V gene end was trimmed by 8 bases and the J gene end by 4 bases; junction bases not matched to a gene: 2. Germline assignment: CDR1 SNHLY and CDR2 FYNNEI. There are 12 residues in the CDR3. CDR3 protein: CASGTGFTEAFF. The DNA for the CDR3 is TGTGCCAGCGGGACAGGGTTCACTGAAGCTTTCTTT.

This chain links TRBV11-2 with TRBJ1-1; D unresolved. V gave up 4 bases and J gave up 6 bases, with 12 bases separating them. Germline CDR1 reads SGHAT; CDR2 reads FQNNGV. This CDR3 is 13 amino acids long. This chain's CDR3 is CASSSRGIAEAFF. In DNA form, the CDR3 reads TGTGCCAGCAGCTCACGAGGGATCGCTGAAGCTTTCTTT.

This clone is medium-sized (0.01 to 0.1%). This chain connects TRBV3-1 (or the pseudogene TRBV3-2) to TRBJ2-7; D is perhaps TRBD2 (5 bases). The CDR3 has 14 amino acids. V dropped 0 bases and J dropped 6 bases, with 12 bases sitting between them. CDR1 is LGHDT and CDR2 is YNNKEL in the germline V gene (reference sequence). In nucleotides, the CDR3 is TGTGCCAGCAGCCAAGAGGTGATTGGAGGCGAGCAGTACTTC. It specifies CASSQEVIGGEQYF.

J is TRBJ2-6 and V is TRBV30; 8 nucleotides line up with TRBD1. The germline V gene has CDR1 GTSNPN and CDR2 SVGIG (reference sequence). With V trimmed by 0 bases and J by 2 bases, 12 bases remained unmatched. This CDR3 comprises 19 residues. DNA for the CDR3: TGTGCCTGGAGTGTAAATCTTGGACAGGGACTGGCTGGGGCCAACGTCCTGACTTTC. It specifies CAWSVNLGQGLAGANVLTF.

V and J are TRBV19 and TRBJ1-5, with a tentative D call TRBD1 (5 bases). Germline V gene data show CDR1 as LNHDA and CDR2 as SQIVND (reference sequence). This CDR3 comprises 14 residues. V was shortened by 4 bases and J by 7 bases, with 14 bases between the two germline ends. CDR3 nucleotide sequence: TGTGCCAGTAGTAGCGGCCAGGGTCGGCAGCCCCAGCATTTT. It specifies CASSSGQGRQPQHF.

The V call is TRBV10-3, the J call TRBJ2-7, with 8 bases that match TRBD2. The CDR3 loop spans 12 amino acids. The junction had 6 bases not matched to a gene; V was cut back by 10 bases and J by 4 bases. The germline CDR1 and CDR2 sequences are ENHRY and SYGVKD. CDR3 sequence: CATAGGEYEQYF. DNA for the CDR3: TGTGCCACCGCGGGGGGAGAGTACGAGCAGTACTTC.

This chain connects TRBV19 to TRBJ1-2; 7 bases map to TRBD1. Trimming removed 8 bases from V and 4 bases from J; junction bases left unmatched: 16. This CDR3 is built from 16 residues. In germline, CDR1 is LNHDA, CDR2 SQIVND (reference sequence). DNA for the CDR3: TGTGCCAGTTTTTCTCCCGGGGACAGAGGCCCCTATGGCTACACCTTC. It translates to CASFSPGDRGPYGYTF. Combining the CDR3 with reference TRBV19 and TRBJ1-2 gives the whole variable domain DGGITQSPKYLFRKEGQNVTLSCEQNLNHDAMYWYRQDPGQGLRLIYYSQIVNDFQKGDIAEGYSVSREKKESFPLTVTSAQKNPTAFYLCASFSPGDRGPYGYTFGSGTRLTVV.

The rearrangement links TRBV11-3 to TRBJ2-1, with TRBD1 identical over 7 bases. V lost 5 bases and J lost 4; bases outside the gene matches: 8. The germline CDR1 and CDR2 sequences are SGHNT and YENEEA. The CDR3 extends over 15 amino acids. The CDR3 here is CASSTRTGIYNEQFF. Written as DNA, the CDR3 is TGTGCCAGCAGCACGAGGACAGGTATTTACAATGAGCAGTTCTTC.

The genes are TRBV5-6 and TRBJ2-2, with 8 positions matching TRBD2. This CDR3 has 16 residues. The ends lost 6 bases at V and 5 bases at J; junction bases unmatched: 12. CDR1 is SGHDT and CDR2 is YYEEEE in the germline V gene. The CDR3 DNA follows: TGTGCCAGCACCTTAGAACTAGCGGTAGGAACCGGGGAGCTGTTTTTT. Residues: CASTLELAVGTGELFF.

The chain has TRBV5-1 and TRBJ1-2, with D possibly being TRBD1 (6 bases). This CDR3 region has 13 residues. V lost 4 bases and J 3 bases, leaving 10 bases between the germline ends. CDR1 and CDR2 (germline): SGHRS, YFSETQ. The CDR3 region has the DNA TGCGCCAGCAGCCACAGGGCGGACTATGGCTACACCTTC. Encoded protein: CASSHRADYGYTF. Combining the CDR3 with reference TRBV5-1 and TRBJ1-2 gives the whole variable domain KAGVTQTPRYLIKTRGQQVTLSCSPISGHRSVSWYQQTPGQGLQFLFEYFSETQRNKGNFPGRFSGRQFSNSRSEMNVSTLELGDSALYLCASSHRADYGYTFGSGTRLTVV.

The rearrangement links TRBV28 to TRBJ1-1; possibly TRBD1 for D (6 bases). The germline CDR1 and CDR2 sequences are MDHEN and SYDVKM. The CDR3 contains 17 residues. With 6 bases removed from V and 0 bases from J, the gap between germline ends came to 20 bases. The CDR3 DNA follows: TGTGCCAGCAGCTCAGGGGCCCTCCGGTCTATGAACACTGAAGCTTTCTTT. Its translation: CASSSGALRSMNTEAFF.

The chain joins TRBV28 to TRBJ1-1; 9 bases are a match to TRBD1. The CDR3 contains 15 residues. Looked up from germline, CDR1 is MDHEN and CDR2 is SYDVKM. Germline trimming cut 4 bases from V and 1 base from J; bases unmatched to any gene: 4. Here the CDR3 reads CASSSQTGGNTEAFF. CDR3 DNA: TGTGCCAGCAGTTCTCAGACAGGGGGGAACACTGAAGCTTTCTTT. The full variable domain, its missing parts supplied by reference TRBV28 and TRBJ1-1, is DVKVTQSSRYLVKRTGEKVFLECVQDMDHENMFWYRQDPGLGLRLIYFSYDVKMKEKGDIPEGYSVSREKKERFSLILESASTNQTSMYLCASSSQTGGNTEAFFGQGTRLTVV.

The genes are TRBV29-1 and TRBJ2-7; 8 bases are shared with TRBD1. This CDR3 is built from 12 residues. J gave up 6 bases and V 4 bases, and 5 bases lay outside the gene matches. Germline V gene data show CDR1 as SQVTM and CDR2 as ANQGSEA. CDR3 sequence: CSVGTQGVEQYF. The CDR3 nucleotides are TGCAGCGTTGGAACACAGGGGGTCGAGCAGTACTTC.

V gene TRBV29-1 combines with J gene TRBJ2-5, with D unclear. CDR3 length: 11 amino acids. Trimming took 4 bases from V and 2 from J, leaving 5 bases between them. Germline V gene data show CDR1 as SQVTM and CDR2 as ANQGSEA. CDR3 sequence: CSVVVQETQYF. CDR3 bases: TGCAGCGTTGTAGTTCAAGAGACCCAGTACTTC.

The chain links TRBV4-2 to TRBJ2-2, with 9 bases identical to TRBD2. The germline V gene has CDR1 LGHNA and CDR2 YNFKEQ. The V and J ends lost 4 bases and 2 bases, in that order; junction bases with no gene match: 5. The CDR3 runs 16 residues. For the CDR3, the DNA is TGTGCCAGCAGCCCCCCGGGACTAGCCAACACCGGGGAGCTGTTTTTT. Protein product: CASSPPGLANTGELFF.

This clone was detected a few times. The CDR3: CASSLPGDGYTF. CDR3 sequence (DNA): TGTGCCAGCAGTTTACCGGGGGATGGCTACACCTTC. The chain is built from TRBV27 and TRBJ1-2, with TRBD1 as a possible D gene (5 bases). CDR1 and CDR2 (germline): MNHEY, SMNVEV (reference sequence). This CDR3 is built from 12 residues. V was clipped by 2 bases and J by 6 bases, with 7 bases between them.

V is TRBV3-1 (or the pseudogene TRBV3-2) and J is TRBJ2-1; D unclear. CDR3 length: 14 residues. V lost 1 base, J lost 5 bases, and 9 bases lay in between. Germline-derived CDR1 and CDR2 are LGHDT and YNNKEL (reference sequence). CDR3 in DNA: TGTGCCAGCAGCCAAGTTGTAACTCACAATGAGCAGTTCTTC. Its translation is CASSQVVTHNEQFF.

This rearrangement joins TRBV11-3 to TRBJ1-6, with a tentative D call TRBD1 (6 bases). The CDR3 extends over 14 amino acids. Trimming took 4 bases from V and 6 from J, leaving 10 bases between them. Germline V gene lookup returns CDR1 SGHNT and CDR2 YENEEA. Here the CDR3 DNA reads TGTGCCAGCAGCTCAGGGGCTGGTAATTCACCCCTCCACTTT. This codes for CASSSGAGNSPLHF.

The sample holds one count of this clone. The rearrangement joins TRBV10-2 to TRBJ2-7; maybe TRBD1 (7 bases). The V gene's germline CDR1 is WSHSY and CDR2 SAAADI. The CDR3 runs to 14 residues. V lost 4 bases and J 6 bases, leaving 16 bases between the germline ends. The CDR3 DNA reads TGCGCCAGCAGTGCCCCAGGGGGAGCGGGCGAGCAGTACTTC. Residues: CASSAPGGAGEQYF.

The V gene is TRBV6-5, the J gene TRBJ2-1, with TRBD2 matching over 7 bases. In germline, CDR1 is MNHEY, CDR2 SVGAGI. V was clipped by 6 bases and J by 4 bases; unmatched bases: 6. CDR3 size: 14 residues. The CDR3 DNA is TGTGCCAGCAGCCCACTAGCGCCGTACAATGAGCAGTTCTTC. Residues: CASSPLAPYNEQFF.

The chain combines TRBV10-2 with TRBJ1-4; D remains unclear. Germline loops: CDR1 WSHSY, CDR2 SAAADI. This CDR3 has 13 residues. The V end was cut by 7 bases, the J end by 0 bases, with 6 bases between. CDR3 DNA: TGCGCCAGCAAGAACTCAACTAATGAAAAACTGTTTTTT. Translation gives CASKNSTNEKLFF.

The rearrangement links TRBV25-1 to TRBJ1-2; D is perhaps TRBD1 (5 bases). V gave up 7 bases and J gave up 1 base, with 10 bases separating them. Germline-derived CDR1 and CDR2 are MGHDK and SYGVNS. There are 13 residues in the CDR3. This CDR3 reads CASTPGNNYGYTF. CDR3 DNA sequence: TGTGCCAGCACTCCAGGGAATAACTATGGCTACACCTTC.

J is TRBJ1-2 and V is TRBV5-1; 9 bases map to TRBD1. Germline CDR1 SGHRS, CDR2 YFSETQ. This CDR3 spans 14 amino acids. After removal of 4 bases from V and 0 bases from J, the junction contained 1 base not matched to a gene. The CDR3 sequence is CASSRTGANYGYTF. The DNA for the CDR3 is TGCGCCAGCAGCCGGACAGGGGCTAACTATGGCTACACCTTC.